A single T cell receptor (beta chain) is shown here with its context. The data belong to a study of technical replicates of blood from a few donors. This table comes from immunoSEQ multiplex PCR, and its TCRdb copy is limited to in-frame clones, with some not included. This repertoire shows about 17,000 clones, 82% found once; its top ten account for about 9.4%. This CDR3 contains 16 residues. Germline V gives CDR1 LGHNA, CDR2 YNFKEQ. Trimming shortened V by 4 bases and J by 1 base, and 14 bases separated the two germline ends. The sample taken for sequencing was PBMCs. The chain uses TRBV4-2 and TRBJ2-1; possible D gene TRBD1, 7 bases. This receptor was taken from a human donor in good health. Some clones in this sample may be carry-over from other donors' samples. The CDR3 reads CASSPGGTESYNEQFF. The CDR3 nucleotides read TGTGCCAGCAGCCCAGGCGGGACAGAATCCTACAATGAGCAGTTCTTC.